This T cell receptor (beta chain) is from a study of identical twins. Study results and limitations: Alpha sequences that were out-of-frame and twin-shared showed an excess of low generation probability. Abundant cord blood beta clonotypes carried fewer insertions; memory repertoires showed none. Excess twin sharing in beta out-of-frame sequences was weaker.

Unique molecular identifiers were present on the cDNA, and a universal primer site came from template switching. TCRdb used MiXCR to reprocess the 5' RACE reads, holding one entry per CDR3 protein. The data show under 350,000 distinct CDR3 sequences, with roughly 9% seen just once and about 7.1% held by the top ten. Per the germline V gene, CDR1 is MGHRA and CDR2 is YSYEKL. This CDR3 is 16 amino acids long. Trimming removed 1 base from V and 1 base from J; junction bases left unmatched: 3. There are many counts of this clonotype. The antigen is not known. The same sample was also studied in work on yellow fever vaccine responses in identical twins.

The specimen sequenced was CD8+ T cells sorted from blood. This TCR derives from a woman aged 18-29 years in good health. The V and J genes are TRBV4-1 and TRBJ2-1, with TRBD2 identical over 8 bases. The CDR3 coding sequence is TGCGCCAGCAGCCAAGCTAGCGGGCCGTCCTACAATGAGCAGTTCTTC. This codes for CASSQASGPSYNEQFF.